The clone carrying this T cell receptor beta chain was seen only once. The antigen remains undetermined. The entry originates in a study of T cells in Graves' hyperthyroidism and ophthalmopathy. Findings of the study overall: Ophthalmopathy prediction by the model preceded onset by a median approximately 6.1 months.

Amplified regions were TCR beta CDR3 sequences from RNA transcripts. The HTBI primer set drove a first-round RT-PCR of the TCR CDR3. TCRdb called the multiplex PCR reads again in MiXCR, with one record for every CDR3 protein. The sample yields some 800,000 distinct CDR3 sequences, roughly 40% seen once. Unmatched junction bases numbered 8, after V lost 2 bases and J lost 5 bases. This CDR3 has 14 amino acids. Germline V gene sequence: CDR1 DFQATT, CDR2 SNEGSKA (reference sequence). Sequencing was done on a sample of blood. This TCR was recovered from a man aged 18 to 30 with Graves' hyperthyroidism. The J gene is TRBJ2-7, the V gene TRBV20-1, with 8 nucleotides matching TRBD1. This CDR3 reads CSARNTGQGHEQYF. The CDR3 DNA follows: TGCAGTGCTAGAAACACCGGACAGGGCCACGAGCAGTACTTC.